The 24 T cell receptor beta chains below all came from one sample that was sequenced in a study of pediatric ulcerative colitis. This table comes from immunoSEQ multiplex PCR, and its TCRdb copy is limited to in-frame clones, with some not included. The sample records 40,000 to 60,000 clones, 78% being singletons. Rectal tissue came from one to two pinch biopsies taken at colonoscopy. The sample comprised gut tissue. These receptors originate from a girl under 18 with moderate ulcerative colitis.

The chain links TRBV28 to TRBJ2-6; no clear D. This CDR3 spans 14 amino acids. Germline CDR1 and CDR2: MDHEN and SYDVKM. V dropped 7 bases and J dropped 0 bases, with 7 bases sitting between them. Written as DNA, the CDR3 is TGTGCCAGCACCTCAGGCTCTGGGGCCAACGTCCTGACTTTC. This translates into CASTSGSGANVLTF.

The V gene is TRBV4-1, the J gene TRBJ2-3, with 12 nucleotides matching TRBD1. This CDR3 has 17 residues. Germline-derived CDR1 and CDR2 are MGHRA and YSYEKL. Germline trimming cut 0 bases from V and 6 bases from J; bases unmatched to any gene: 7. CDR3 DNA: TGCGCCAGCAGCCAAGATTTTGGGACAGGGGGCATCGATACGCAGTATTTT. This codes for CASSQDFGTGGIDTQYF.

The chain joins TRBV11-2 to TRBJ2-7; the D gene is possibly TRBD2 (5 bases). The V end was cut by 5 bases, the J end by 2 bases, with 16 bases between. CDR1 and CDR2 (germline): SGHAT, FQNNGV. This CDR3 region has 15 residues. DNA for the CDR3: TGTGCCAGCAGCCGTTTCGTTGAGGGTCCCTACGAGCAGTACTTC. It yields the protein CASSRFVEGPYEQYF.

In this sample, this clone turned up a few times. The gene calls are TRBV6-1 and TRBJ2-1; 13 bases match TRBD2. Looked up from germline, CDR1 is MNHNS and CDR2 is SASEGT. The junction had 8 bases not matched to a gene; V was cut back by 5 bases and J by 10 bases. There are 15 residues in the CDR3. As DNA, the CDR3 is TGTGCCAGCAGTCCAGGACTAGCGGGAGTTGGGGAGCAGTTCTTC. The encoded protein is CASSPGLAGVGEQFF.

The V gene is TRBV19, the J gene TRBJ1-5; 9 bases agree with TRBD1. The CDR3 extends over 16 amino acids. Germline V gene data show CDR1 as LNHDA and CDR2 as SQIVND (reference sequence). Germline trimming cut 6 bases from V and 4 bases from J; bases unmatched to any gene: 10. The CDR3 region is CASRLMGGTGNQPQHF. CDR3 sequence (DNA): TGTGCCAGTAGGCTCATGGGGGGGACAGGGAATCAGCCCCAGCATTTT.

The chain carries TRBV27 and TRBJ2-2, with D possibly being TRBD1 or TRBD2 (6 bases each). Looked up from germline, CDR1 is MNHEY and CDR2 is SMNVEV (reference sequence). Trimming removed 4 bases at V and 11 bases at J, with 26 bases between. This CDR3 is built from 17 residues. The CDR3 sequence: CASSWTGAFQPGSELFF. The CDR3, as DNA: TGTGCCAGCAGTTGGACGGGGGCATTCCAACCGGGGAGCGAGCTGTTTTTT.

The rearrangement links TRBV7-9 to TRBJ2-2, with TRBD1 identical over 7 bases. Germline lookup yields CDR1 SEHNR and CDR2 FQNEAQ (reference sequence). V shed 1 base and J 1 base; nucleotides not matched to a gene: 0. The CDR3 runs to 15 residues. CDR3 DNA: TGTGCCAGCAGCTTAGGGACAGGGAACACCGGGGAGCTGTTTTTT. Its translation is CASSLGTGNTGELFF.

The chain is built from TRBV27 and TRBJ2-1; D possibly corresponds to TRBD2 (6 bases). Germline values: CDR1 MNHEY, CDR2 SMNVEV (reference sequence). This CDR3 contains 12 residues. Trimming cost V 4 bases and J 6 bases, with 7 bases left between them. CDR3: CASSSTSNEQFF. The CDR3 region has the DNA TGTGCCAGCAGTTCGACTAGCAATGAGCAGTTCTTC.

The chain combines TRBV6-5 with TRBJ1-1; D is perhaps TRBD1 (5 bases). V lost 1 base, J lost 0 bases, and 9 bases lay in between. The CDR3 extends over 15 amino acids. CDR1 MNHEY and CDR2 SVGAGI come from the germline V gene. In DNA, the CDR3 is TGTGCCAGCAGTTACTTGGGGGGGGTGAACACTGAAGCTTTCTTT. It specifies CASSYLGGVNTEAFF.

The chain links TRBV6-4 to TRBJ2-1, with D perhaps TRBD2 (6 bases). Per germline, CDR1 MRHNA and CDR2 SNTAGT. The CDR3 is 21 amino acids. V lost 1 base and J lost 4, with 29 bases in between. Here the CDR3 reads CASSDLVKRPPAEGLYNEQFF. The CDR3 DNA follows: TGTGCCAGCAGTGACTTGGTAAAAAGGCCCCCCGCGGAGGGCCTGTACAATGAGCAGTTCTTC.

This chain connects TRBV4-1 to TRBJ2-3, with D possibly matching TRBD2 (6 bases). Germline CDR1 MGHRA, CDR2 YSYEKL. V dropped 4 bases and J dropped 0 bases, with 17 bases sitting between them. The CDR3 extends over 17 amino acids. CDR3 residues: CASSPRDFSSSTDTQYF. The CDR3 region has the DNA TGCGCCAGCAGCCCCAGGGACTTTTCCTCTAGCACAGATACGCAGTATTTT.

The chain carries TRBV6-1 and TRBJ2-1; D possibly corresponds to TRBD1 (6 bases). Per germline, CDR1 MNHNS and CDR2 SASEGT. The CDR3 contains 13 residues. V gave up 7 bases and J gave up 7 bases, with 14 bases separating them. The CDR3 coding sequence is TGTGCCAGCAAAGTGGGGGCCATAAATGAGCAGTTCTTC. Encoded protein: CASKVGAINEQFF.

In its sample, this clone was seen once. One end of the junction does not line up with germline, which may come from a read error. V usage is TRBV4-2 and J usage is TRBJ2-5; 8 bases agree with TRBD2. The germline V gene encodes CDR1 LGHNA and CDR2 YNFKEQ. The CDR3 contains 16 residues. Here the CDR3 reads CASSQVISGGQEAQYF. The CDR3 DNA reads as TGTGCCAGCAGCCAAGTTATCAGCGGGGGACAAGAGGCCCAGTACTTC.

The V call is TRBV7-2, the J call TRBJ2-7; a possible D gene is TRBD2 (5 bases). Germline V gene lookup returns CDR1 SGHTA and CDR2 FQGNSA. The germline V and J ends were trimmed by 5 bases and 1 base, with 12 bases remaining between them. The CDR3 has 14 residues. For the CDR3, the DNA is TGTGCCAGCAGCCCGGACTGGAGTTCCTACGAGCAGTACTTC. This translates into CASSPDWSSYEQYF.

There are a few counts of this clone. The V call is TRBV7-2, the J call TRBJ1-6; tentative D call: TRBD1 (5 bases). The germline V gene has CDR1 SGHTA and CDR2 FQGNSA. This CDR3 region has 17 residues. V was clipped by 5 bases and J by 0 bases, with 14 bases between them. This CDR3 is CASSLGPVSSYNSPLHF. The CDR3 DNA is TGTGCCAGCAGCCTGGGACCGGTGAGCTCCTATAATTCACCCCTCCACTTT.

The chain uses TRBV12-2 and TRBJ2-1; the table's D call, TRBD2, was not checked against the DNA. TRBV12-2 is a pseudogene. The CDR3 sequence is 14 residues long. Here the CDR3 reads CASRFTPTENEQFF. The CDR3 region has the DNA TGTGCAAGTCGCTTTACGCCTACCGAAAATGAGCAGTTCTTC.

The chain is built from TRBV28 and TRBJ1-2, with unresolved D. Germline assignment: CDR1 MDHEN and CDR2 SYDVKM. The ends were cut back, 3 bases at V and 9 bases at J, with 11 bases in the middle. The CDR3 extends over 12 amino acids. CDR3 residues: CASSLPGGSYTF. The CDR3 nucleotides are TGTGCCAGCAGTTTGCCAGGAGGAAGCTACACCTTC.

The chain uses TRBV5-4 and TRBJ2-7, with D uncertain. Trimming removed 0 bases from V and 2 bases from J, with 9 bases in between. The CDR3 extends over 14 amino acids. Germline V gene data show CDR1 as SGHNT and CDR2 as YYREEE (reference sequence). CDR3 sequence (DNA): TGTGCCAGCAGCTTGGCTAGGCCCCCCTACGAGCAGTACTTC. It translates to CASSLARPPYEQYF.

The sample holds a few counts of this clone. This sequence joins TRBV6-4 and TRBJ1-5; tentatively, D is TRBD1 (6 bases). The CDR3 loop spans 13 amino acids. Trimming left V 7 bases short and J 7 bases short, with 14 bases between. CDR1 is MRHNA and CDR2 is SNTAGT in the germline V gene. The CDR3 region has the DNA TGTGCCAGCAACGGGGGCCTTAGGCAGCCCCAGCATTTT. Its translation: CASNGGLRQPQHF.

The gene calls are TRBV6-5 and TRBJ2-3; D is tentatively TRBD1 or TRBD2 (5 bases each). Germline CDR1 and CDR2: MNHEY and SVGAGI. V was trimmed by 3 bases and J by 6 bases, leaving 13 bases between them. The CDR3 is 14 residues long. Here the CDR3 reads CASSYSGRADTQYF. CDR3 coding DNA: TGTGCCAGCAGTTATTCAGGGCGGGCGGATACGCAGTATTTT.

This chain joins TRBV6-6 and TRBJ1-1; the D is unclear. The V gene's germline CDR1 is MNHNY and CDR2 SVGAGI (reference sequence). Deletions cut 8 bases from V and 2 bases from J, with 9 bases between. CDR3 length: 12 amino acids. CDR3 in DNA: TGTGCCAGCGGCAGGAGAAACACTGAAGCTTTCTTT. Protein sequence: CASGRRNTEAFF.

V and J are TRBV13 and TRBJ2-7; D gene unclear. V shed 5 bases and J shed 1 base, with 6 bases lying between them. Germline V lookup: CDR1 PRHDT, CDR2 FYEKMQ (reference sequence). This CDR3 has 12 residues. The CDR3 sequence is CASSQGSYEQYF. CDR3 sequence (DNA): TGTGCCAGCAGCCAAGGATCCTACGAGCAGTACTTC.

This clone was detected a few times. The rearrangement links TRBV2 to TRBJ1-1, with 11 bases identical to TRBD1. Germline CDR1 and CDR2: SNHLY and FYNNEI. The CDR3 contains 13 residues. Trimming removed 0 bases from V and 11 bases from J; junction bases left unmatched: 2. In nucleotides, the CDR3 is TGTGCCAGCAGTGAAGCGGGGACAGGGGGGGCTTTCTTT. Its protein is CASSEAGTGGAFF.

The V and J genes are TRBV19 and TRBJ2-2; 7 positions match TRBD1. Germline CDR1 is LNHDA and CDR2 is SQIVND (reference sequence). The CDR3 extends over 14 amino acids. The J segment lost 2 bases and the V segment lost 8 bases, leaving 5 bases of the junction unmatched. Here the CDR3 reads CASADRANTGELFF. The CDR3 DNA reads TGTGCCAGTGCAGACAGGGCAAACACCGGGGAGCTGTTTTTT.